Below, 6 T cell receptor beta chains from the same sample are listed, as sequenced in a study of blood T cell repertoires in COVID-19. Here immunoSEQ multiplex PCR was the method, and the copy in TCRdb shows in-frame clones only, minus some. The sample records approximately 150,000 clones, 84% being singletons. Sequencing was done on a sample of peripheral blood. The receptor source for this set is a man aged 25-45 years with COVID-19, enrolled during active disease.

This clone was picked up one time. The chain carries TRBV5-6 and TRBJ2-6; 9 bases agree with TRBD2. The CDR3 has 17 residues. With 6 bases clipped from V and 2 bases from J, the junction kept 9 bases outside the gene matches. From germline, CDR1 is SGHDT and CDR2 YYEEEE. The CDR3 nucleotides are TGTGCCAGCACCTGGAGTAGCGGGAGTACTGGGGCCAACGTCCTGACTTTC. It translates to CASTWSSGSTGANVLTF.

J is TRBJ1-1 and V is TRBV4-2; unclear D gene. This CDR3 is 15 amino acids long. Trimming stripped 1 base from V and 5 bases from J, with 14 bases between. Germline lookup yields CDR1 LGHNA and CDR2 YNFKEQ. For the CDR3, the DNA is TGTGCCAGCAGCCAAGCCGAAGCGGGGAGGACTGAAGCTTTCTTT. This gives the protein CASSQAEAGRTEAFF.

The CDR3, as DNA: TGTGCCAGCAGTTACTCGACAGGGGGCTATGGCTACACCTTC. Translating gives CASSYSTGGYGYTF. V usage is TRBV6-5 and J usage is TRBJ1-2; 9 bases are shared with TRBD1. The V segment lost 0 bases and the J segment 4 bases; nucleotides outside the gene matches: 0. This CDR3 contains 14 residues. Germline CDR1 reads MNHEY; CDR2 reads SVGAGI.

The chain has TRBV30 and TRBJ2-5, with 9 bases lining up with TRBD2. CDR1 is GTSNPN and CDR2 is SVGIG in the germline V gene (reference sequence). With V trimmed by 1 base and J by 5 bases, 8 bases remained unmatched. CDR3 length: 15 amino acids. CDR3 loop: CAWSGEGTSLETQYF. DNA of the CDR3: TGTGCCTGGAGTGGGGAAGGGACTAGCTTGGAGACCCAGTACTTC.

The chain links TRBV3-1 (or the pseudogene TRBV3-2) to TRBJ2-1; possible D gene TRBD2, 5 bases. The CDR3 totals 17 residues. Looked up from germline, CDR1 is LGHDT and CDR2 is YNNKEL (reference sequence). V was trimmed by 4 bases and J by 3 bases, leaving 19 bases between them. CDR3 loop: CASSPRRAAAFYNEQFF. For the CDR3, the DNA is TGTGCCAGCAGCCCTAGACGAGCGGCAGCCTTCTACAATGAGCAGTTCTTC.

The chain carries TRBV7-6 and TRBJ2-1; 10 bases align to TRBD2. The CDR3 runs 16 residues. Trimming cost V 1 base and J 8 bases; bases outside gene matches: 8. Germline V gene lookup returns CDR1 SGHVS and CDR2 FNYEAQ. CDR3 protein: CASSLDIAGGQDEQFF. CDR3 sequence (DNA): TGTGCCAGCAGCTTAGATATAGCGGGAGGTCAGGATGAGCAGTTCTTC.